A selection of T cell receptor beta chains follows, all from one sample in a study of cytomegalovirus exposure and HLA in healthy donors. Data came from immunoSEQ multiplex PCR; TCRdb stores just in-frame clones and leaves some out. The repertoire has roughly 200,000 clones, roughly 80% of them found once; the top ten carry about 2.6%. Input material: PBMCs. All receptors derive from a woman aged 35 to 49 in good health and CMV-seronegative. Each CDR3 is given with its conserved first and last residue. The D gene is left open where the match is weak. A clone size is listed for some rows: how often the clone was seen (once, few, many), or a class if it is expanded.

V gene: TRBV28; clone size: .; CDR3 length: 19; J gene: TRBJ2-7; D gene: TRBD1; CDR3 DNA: TGTGCCAGCAGTTCTAACCCGCCCTCGACAGGGAAGAGCTCCTACGAGCAGTACTTC; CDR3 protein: CASSSNPPSTGKSSYEQYF
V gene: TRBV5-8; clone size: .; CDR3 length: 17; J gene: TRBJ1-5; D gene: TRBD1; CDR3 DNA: TGTGCCAGCAGCTTGGCCTTCTCGGGACAGGATGATCAGCCCCAGCATTTT; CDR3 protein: CASSLAFSGQDDQPQHF
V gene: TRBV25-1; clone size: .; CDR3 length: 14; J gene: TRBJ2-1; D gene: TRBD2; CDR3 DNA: TGTGCCAGCAGAGAGGGAGGGCCCTATAGTGAGCAGTTCTTC; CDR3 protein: CASREGGPYSEQFF
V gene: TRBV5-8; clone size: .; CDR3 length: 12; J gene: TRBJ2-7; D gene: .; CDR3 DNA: TGTGCCAGCAGCCGGGACTTTAGCGAGCAGTACTTC; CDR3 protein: CASSRDFSEQYF
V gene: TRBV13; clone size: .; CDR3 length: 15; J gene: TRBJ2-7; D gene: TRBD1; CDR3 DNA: TGTGCCAGCAGCAAAAGGAGTCAGGGGGCCTACGAGCAGTACTTC; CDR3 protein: CASSKRSQGAYEQYF
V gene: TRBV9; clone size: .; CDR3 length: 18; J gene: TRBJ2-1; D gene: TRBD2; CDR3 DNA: TGTGCCAGCAGCGGACTCCACCTAGCGGGAGGAGCCTACAATGAGCAGTTCTTC; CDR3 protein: CASSGLHLAGGAYNEQFF
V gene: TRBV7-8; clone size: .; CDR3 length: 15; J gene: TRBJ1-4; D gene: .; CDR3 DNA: TGTGCCAGCAGCCTTACGGGGGCAACTAATGAAAAACTGTTTTTT; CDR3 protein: CASSLTGATNEKLFF
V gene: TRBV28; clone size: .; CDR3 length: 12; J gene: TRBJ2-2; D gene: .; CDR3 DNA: TGTGCCAGCAGTGGACAGACCGGGGAGCTGTTTTTT; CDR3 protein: CASSGQTGELFF
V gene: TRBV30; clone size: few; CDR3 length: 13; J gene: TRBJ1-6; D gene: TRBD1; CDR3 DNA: TGTGCCTGTGGACAGGGAGGGAATTCACCCCTCCACTTT; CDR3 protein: CACGQGGNSPLHF
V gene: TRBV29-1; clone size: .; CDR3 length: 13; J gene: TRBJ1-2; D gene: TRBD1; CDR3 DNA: TGCAGCGTGGGGGGACAGGGGGCGCAAGGCTACACCTTC; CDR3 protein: CSVGGQGAQGYTF
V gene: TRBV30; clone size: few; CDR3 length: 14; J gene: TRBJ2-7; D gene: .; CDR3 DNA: TGTGCCTGGCTGGGCCGGTCGAGCTCCTACGAGCAGTACTTC; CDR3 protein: CAWLGRSSSYEQYF
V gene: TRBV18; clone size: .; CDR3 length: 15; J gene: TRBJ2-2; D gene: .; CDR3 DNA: .; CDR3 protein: CASYTFGDGSGELFF
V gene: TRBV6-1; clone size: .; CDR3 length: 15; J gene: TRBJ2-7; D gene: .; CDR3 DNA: TGTGCCAGCAGTGAACTAACTGCCAATTCCTACGAGCAGTACTTC; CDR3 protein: CASSELTANSYEQYF
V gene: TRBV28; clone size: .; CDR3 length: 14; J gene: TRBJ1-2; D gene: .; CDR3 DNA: TGTGCCAGCAGTCTCCTGACAGGTATCTATGGCTACACCTTC; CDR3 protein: CASSLLTGIYGYTF
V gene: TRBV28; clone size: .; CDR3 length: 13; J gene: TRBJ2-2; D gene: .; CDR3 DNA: TGTGCCAGCGGTAGCGCGAACACCGGGGAGCTGTTTTTT; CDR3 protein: CASGSANTGELFF
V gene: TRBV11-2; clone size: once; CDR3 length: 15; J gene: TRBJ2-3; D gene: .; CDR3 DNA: TGTGCCAGCAGCTCCACCACTAGGGCGGCAGATACGCAGTATTTT; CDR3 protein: CASSSTTRAADTQYF
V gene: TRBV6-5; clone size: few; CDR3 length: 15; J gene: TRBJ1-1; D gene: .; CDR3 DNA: TGTGCCAGCAAGAGGGGGACGGGATTGAGCACTGAAGCTTTCTTT; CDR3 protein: CASKRGTGLSTEAFF
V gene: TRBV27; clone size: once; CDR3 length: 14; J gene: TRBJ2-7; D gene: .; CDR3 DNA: TGTGCCAGCAGTAGAAGACGGAGCGGTAGCGAGCAGTACTTC; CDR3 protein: CASSRRRSGSEQYF
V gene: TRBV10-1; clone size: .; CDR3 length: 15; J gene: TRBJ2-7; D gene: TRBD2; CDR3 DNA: TGCGCCAGCAGTGAATCTAGCGGGCCCTACTACGAGCAGTACTTC; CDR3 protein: CASSESSGPYYEQYF
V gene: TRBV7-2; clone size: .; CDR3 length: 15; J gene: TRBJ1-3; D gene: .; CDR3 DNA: TGTGCCAGCAGCCTAGACAGGTACTCTGGAAACACCATATATTTT; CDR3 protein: CASSLDRYSGNTIYF
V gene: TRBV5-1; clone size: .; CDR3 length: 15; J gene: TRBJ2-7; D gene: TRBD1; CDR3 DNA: TGCGCCAGCAGCTTAACGGGACAGGTCTCCTACGAGCAGTACTTC; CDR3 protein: CASSLTGQVSYEQYF
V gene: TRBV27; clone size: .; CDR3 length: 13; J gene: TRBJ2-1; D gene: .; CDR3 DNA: TGTGCCAGCAGTCCCCTAGCCTACAATGAGCAGTTCTTC; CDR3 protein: CASSPLAYNEQFF
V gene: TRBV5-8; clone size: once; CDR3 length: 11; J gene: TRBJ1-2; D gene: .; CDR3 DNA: TGTGCCAGCAGCTTGGTCGGGGGCTACACCTTC; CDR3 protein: CASSLVGGYTF
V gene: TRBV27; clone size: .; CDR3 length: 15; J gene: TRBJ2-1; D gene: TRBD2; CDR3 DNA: TGTGCCAGCAGTTTACTCGCGGGAGATCGCCATGAGCAGTTCTTC; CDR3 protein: CASSLLAGDRHEQFF
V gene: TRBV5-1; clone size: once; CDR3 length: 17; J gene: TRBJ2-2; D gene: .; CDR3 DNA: TGCGCCAGCAGCTCAAGCGGAGGGGGCGCGGACACCGGGGAGCTGTTTTTT; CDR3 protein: CASSSSGGGADTGELFF
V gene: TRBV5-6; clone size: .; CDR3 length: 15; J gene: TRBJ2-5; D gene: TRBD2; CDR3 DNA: TGTGCCAGCAGCTTGGAGCTAGCGGGAGTTAAATCCCAGTACTTC; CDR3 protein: CASSLELAGVKSQYF
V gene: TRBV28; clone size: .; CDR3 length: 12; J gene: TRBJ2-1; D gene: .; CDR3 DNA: TGTGCCAGCACTGGGGGGTGGAATGAGCAGTTCTTC; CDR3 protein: CASTGGWNEQFF
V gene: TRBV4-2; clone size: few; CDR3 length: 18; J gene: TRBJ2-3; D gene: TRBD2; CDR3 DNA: TGTGCCAGCAGCCAGGAGTCCCTAGCGGGAGGGCGCGCCGATACGCAGTATTTT; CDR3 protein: CASSQESLAGGRADTQYF
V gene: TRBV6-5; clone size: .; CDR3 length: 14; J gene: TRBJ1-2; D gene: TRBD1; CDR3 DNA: TGTGCCAGCAGTCGGGACAGACCTCCCTATGGCTACACCTTC; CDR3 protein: CASSRDRPPYGYTF
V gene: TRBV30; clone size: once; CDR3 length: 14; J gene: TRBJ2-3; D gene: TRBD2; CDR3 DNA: TGTGCCTGGAATCCTAGCGGGGGGATAGATACGCAGTATTTT; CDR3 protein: CAWNPSGGIDTQYF
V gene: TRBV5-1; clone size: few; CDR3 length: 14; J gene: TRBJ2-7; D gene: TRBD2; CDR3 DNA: TGCGCCAGCAGCCCCCAGACTAGCAGCTACGAGCAGTACTTC; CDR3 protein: CASSPQTSSYEQYF
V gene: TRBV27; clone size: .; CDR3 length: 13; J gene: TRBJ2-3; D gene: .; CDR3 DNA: TGTGCCAGCAGTCTCGTTAGCACAGATACGCAGTATTTT; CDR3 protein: CASSLVSTDTQYF
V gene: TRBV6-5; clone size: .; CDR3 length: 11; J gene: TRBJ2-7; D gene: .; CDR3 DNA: TGTGCCAGCAGCTCAGGGGATGAGCAGTACTTC; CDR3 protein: CASSSGDEQYF
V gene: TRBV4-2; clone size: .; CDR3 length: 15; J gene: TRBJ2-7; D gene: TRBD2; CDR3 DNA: TGTGCCAGCAGCCAAGAGAGGACTAGCGGATACGAGCAGTACTTC; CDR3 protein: CASSQERTSGYEQYF
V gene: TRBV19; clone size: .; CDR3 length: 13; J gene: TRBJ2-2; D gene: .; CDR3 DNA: TGTGCCAGTAGTAACGGAGGAGGCGGGGAGCTGTTTTTT; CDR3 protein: CASSNGGGGELFF
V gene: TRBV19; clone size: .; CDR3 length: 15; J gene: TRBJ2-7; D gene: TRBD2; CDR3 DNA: TGTGCCAGTAGTATAGGGACTAGGTCAACCCACGAGCAGTACTTC; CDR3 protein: CASSIGTRSTHEQYF
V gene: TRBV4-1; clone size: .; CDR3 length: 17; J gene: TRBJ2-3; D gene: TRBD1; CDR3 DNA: TGCGCCAGCAGCCAAGATCCCAACAGGGGGACCACAGATACGCAGTATTTT; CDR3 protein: CASSQDPNRGTTDTQYF
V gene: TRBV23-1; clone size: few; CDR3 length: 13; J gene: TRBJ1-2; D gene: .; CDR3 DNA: TGCGCCAGCAGTCAATTTCCAACAGGCGCAGACACCTTC; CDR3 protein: CASSQFPTGADTF
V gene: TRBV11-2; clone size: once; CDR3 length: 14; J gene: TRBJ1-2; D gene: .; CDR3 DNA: TGTGCCAGCAGCATTGGGGCAGGGGCCTATGGCTACACCTTC; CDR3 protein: CASSIGAGAYGYTF
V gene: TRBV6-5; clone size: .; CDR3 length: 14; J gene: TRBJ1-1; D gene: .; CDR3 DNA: TGTGCCAGCGTCAGTTCGGGATCGAACACTGAAGCTTTCTTT; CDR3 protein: CASVSSGSNTEAFF
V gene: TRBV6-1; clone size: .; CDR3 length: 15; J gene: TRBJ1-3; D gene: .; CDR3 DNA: TGTGCCAGCAGTCAGGTTCCCGAGCCCGGAAACACCATATATTTT; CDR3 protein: CASSQVPEPGNTIYF
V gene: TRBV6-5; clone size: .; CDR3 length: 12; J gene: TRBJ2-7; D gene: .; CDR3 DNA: TGTGCCAGCATGGGCAATTCCTACGAGCAGTACTTC; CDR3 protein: CASMGNSYEQYF
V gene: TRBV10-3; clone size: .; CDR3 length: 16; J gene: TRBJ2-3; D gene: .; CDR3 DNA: TGTGCCATCAGCGCTTTGAAAGCGGCTAGCACAGATACGCAGTATTTT; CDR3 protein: CAISALKAASTDTQYF
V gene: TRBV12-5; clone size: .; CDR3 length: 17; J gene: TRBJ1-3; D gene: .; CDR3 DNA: TGTGCTAGTGGTTCCGACCGACTGCTGAGCTCTGGAAACACCATATATTTT; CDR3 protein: CASGSDRLLSSGNTIYF
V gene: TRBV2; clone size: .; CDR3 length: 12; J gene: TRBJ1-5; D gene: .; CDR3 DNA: TGTGCCAGCAGCCAGGGTAATCAGCCCCAGCATTTT; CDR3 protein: CASSQGNQPQHF
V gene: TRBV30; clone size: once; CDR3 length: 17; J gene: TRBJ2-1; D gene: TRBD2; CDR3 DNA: TGTGCCTGGAGTCCGGGACTAGCGTTTGAGGGGACCAATGAGCAGTTCTTC; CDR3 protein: CAWSPGLAFEGTNEQFF